This TCR beta chain was identified during a study of blood T cells in healthy people across ages (dated by TCRdb to about 2015). With respect to the entire study: In model experiments, template switching captured about one uniquely barcoded TCR beta cDNA molecule for every two T cells. The study measured age-related changes in TCR beta repertoire diversity using deep sequencing normalized with unique cDNA molecular identifiers. Four age groups were formed from the donors: young (average around 15 years), middle-aged (less than 40), aged (about 68) and long-lived (82). The study analyzed two additional independent replicas of 1 million unique cDNA reads from the same blood draw for two donors, one aged 18 to 30 and one aged 80 or older.

Paper-wide results and their limitations: A strong correlation was found between observed TCR beta diversity and the percentage of naive T cells measured by flow cytometry. Because profiling used bulk unsorted PBMCs, naive and antigen-experienced compartments could not be compared conclusively. Estimates of total diversity from one million sequenced T cells were regarded as lower bounds and underestimates. The long-lived group showed more naive CD4+ T cells, fewer expanded clones and increased TCR diversity than the aged group, suggesting age selection. Because donor CMV infection status was unknown, age-related changes in expanded clonotypes were potentially confounded. Observed TCR beta diversity per million T cells fell roughly linearly with age, and a significant reduction was already apparent by age roughly 40.

Taken from the germline V gene, the CDR1 and CDR2 loops are MNHEY and SVGEGT. At the junction V is shortened by 8 bases and J by 2 bases, with 12 bases in between. CDR3 length: 13 amino acids, cysteine to phenylalanine. The entry retains the CDR3 DNA only, 39 bases that are in frame from base 1. Preparation of the library involved 5' RACE. The sequencer was an Illumina HiSeq 2500. The second PCR ran for roughly 7 to 12 cycles and used a J-beta primer mix along with a sample-barcoded 5' primer. Each TCR beta cDNA molecule received a unique molecular identifier from a template-switch 5' adaptor carrying 12 random nucleotides. Each sample yielded at least 2.5 million CDR3-containing paired-end reads. First-strand cDNA was synthesized from all RNA with the Mint cDNA synthesis kit, primed by a TRBC-specific oligonucleotide. All cDNA was treated with uracil-DNA glycosylase and then went through a first 18-cycle PCR with the universal primers M1SS and BC2_uni_R. In the authors' own workflow: Each sample was normalized by randomly selecting 1 million high-quality reads, each carrying a distinct molecular identifier. Reads with shared molecular identifiers were discarded instead of being binned into consensus sequences. MiTCR, run with a Q25 quality threshold and the strictest error-elimination algorithm, handled CDR3 identification, clonotype clustering and error correction. A nonparametric unseen species model using Euler transformation provided a lower-bound estimate of total TCR beta diversity. TCRdb ran its own pipeline on the public reads, namely fastp trimming at Q25 and MiXCR clone calling, and kept in-frame beta chains. Entries are consolidated by CDR3 protein sequence, retaining the most common genes and DNA. For this entry, the V and J calls and clone size follow TCRdb and not the study's own pipeline. In this sample the table shows about 570,000 distinct CDR3 sequences, about 28% of which occur a single time. Approximately 3.7% of the sample lies in the top ten.

A remark on this clonotype: The antigen it binds to is not known. Base-call qualities are not available, and no considerably larger clone is one nucleotide away.

The donors were 40 or so Caucasian individuals from Russia, aged 6 to 90 years, who were systemically healthy. Ten milliliters of peripheral blood were drawn from each donor into EDTA-treated Vacutainer tubes. Ficoll-Paque density-gradient centrifugation was used to isolate PBMCs, with at least 6.5 million per sample. Total RNA, at least 5 micrograms per sample, was extracted from PBMCs with Trizol reagent. Naive CD45RAhigh/CD27high T cell percentages were measured by flow cytometry on a PBMC aliquot from every donor. These data also formed part of another study, on T cells of mothers and their children. As the second study states: Nine systemically healthy Caucasian individuals, comprising three mothers and their six children, were included as donors. cDNA synthesis consumed the entire amount of extracted RNA, loaded at about 1.5 ug RNA in each 15 ul reaction. Sample barcodes and 2-4 random nucleotides were added via the M1S primer in the second PCR. Over 8 million TCR beta CDR3 reads came from each mother, compared with approximately 3.1 million reads from each child. In both related and unrelated pairs, thymic selection shapes the output of TCR recombination in a similar way, with inherited differences having only a minor effect. Normalized repertoire overlap in related mother-child pairs was always slightly higher than in unrelated mother-child pairs, but the difference was never significant. Persistent microchimeric T cell clones were not detected, at a sensitivity of about 100 clones per million clonotypes. In the study, deep NGS was used to compare the TCR beta repertoires of mothers and children, and features distinguishing related mother-child pairs from unrelated individuals were sought. On average, the children were approximately 11 +/- 4 years old, while the mothers were about 37 +/- 4 years old. After adapter ligation was performed with NEBNext reagents, the libraries were sequenced on an Illumina HiSeq 2000 with 100+100 nt paired-end reads. Mother and child libraries were prepared a month apart and sequenced in separate runs to prevent cross-contamination. Between roughly 500,000 and 2,000,000 distinct TCR beta clonotypes were identified per donor. Naive TCR beta clonotypes were estimated from low-frequency clonotypes matched to each donor's FACS-determined naive share, without sorting.

The sample consisted of blood. The V and J genes are TRBV6-2 or TRBV6-3 and TRBJ1-1, with TRBD1 as a weak D call on 5 bases. The receptor comes from a boy between 2 and 10 years old in good health. The nucleotide sequence is given as TGTGCCAGCTGGCGGAGGGGTAACACTGAAGCTTTCTTT. This yields the protein CASWRRGNTEAFF.